Below, one TCR beta chain is given with its context. Its cognate antigen is unknown. This sample is drawn from a study of cytomegalovirus exposure and HLA in healthy donors. Overall study findings and caveats: It emerged from a later analysis that several of the most significant clusters appeared to be linked to common viral pathogens. Trimming of TCR beta V- and J-genes showed a link, identified in a later analysis, to a missense DCLRE1C variant.

This CDR3 comprises 15 residues. Looked up from germline, CDR1 is MNHNY and CDR2 is SVGAGI (reference sequence). V lost 0 bases and J lost 8, with 16 bases in between. The PCR employed 60 Vbeta primers together with 13 Jbeta primers. The assay was immunoSEQ multiplex PCR, and TCRdb's table has in-frame clones only and misses some. The table has around 200,000 clones, roughly 78% seen once. The sample comprised PBMCs. The rearrangement uses TRBV6-6 and TRBJ1-2; D possibly corresponds to TRBD1 (6 bases). This receptor was obtained from a boy aged 10-17 years in good health and CMV-seronegative. The CDR3 sequence: CASSYSGAERLGYTF. CDR3 DNA sequence: TGTGCCAGCAGTTACTCGGGGGCAGAACGTCTCGGCTACACCTTC.